A single sample gave rise to the 13 T cell receptor beta chains below, sequenced in a study of T cells in Graves' hyperthyroidism and ophthalmopathy. RNA transcripts yielded amplified TCR beta CDR3 regions. First-round RT-PCR targeting the TCR CDR3 was performed with the HTBI primer set. TCRdb re-called the multiplex PCR reads with MiXCR, one entry per CDR3 protein. The sample consists of some 350,000 distinct CDR3 sequences, roughly 15% of them appearing once. Specimen: blood. These receptors came from a woman in her 40s with Graves' ophthalmopathy.

This clonotype occurred many times. The chain uses TRBV28 and TRBJ2-1, with 10 bases that match TRBD1. With V trimmed by 7 bases and J by 6 bases, 12 bases remained unmatched. CDR1 MDHEN and CDR2 SYDVKM come from the germline V gene. The CDR3 is 16 amino acids. CDR3 in DNA: TGTGCCAGCACCACCCTCGCCGGGACAGGGGTCAATGAGCAGTTCTTC. Translation: CASTTLAGTGVNEQFF.

In its sample, this clonotype was seen a few times. The chain employs TRBV4-2 and TRBJ1-5, with TRBD1 matching 8 bases. Germline-derived CDR1 and CDR2 are LGHNA and YNFKEQ. The CDR3 consists of 15 residues. V trimming: 3 bases; J trimming: 5 bases; junction bases outside the gene matches: 6. The CDR3 reads CASSHTGGVDQPQHF. In nucleotides, the CDR3 is TGTGCCAGCAGCCACACAGGGGGGGTCGATCAGCCCCAGCATTTT.

This clonotype was picked up many times. This rearrangement joins TRBV3-1 to TRBJ2-3; weak D call: TRBD1 (6 bases). CDR1 and CDR2 from the germline V gene are LGHDT and YNNKEL (reference sequence). This CDR3 spans 17 amino acids. Deletions cut 0 bases from V and 0 bases from J, with 13 bases between. In DNA, the CDR3 is TGTGCCAGCAGCCAAGATCTCGGGACACGAAGCACAGATACGCAGTATTTT. Encoded protein: CASSQDLGTRSTDTQYF.

This clonotype has ten or more counts. The rearrangement joins TRBV6-1 to TRBJ1-2, with 9 bases aligning to TRBD1. Germline CDR1 and CDR2: MNHNS and SASEGT. The CDR3 totals 15 residues. V shed 1 base and J 4 bases; nucleotides not matched to a gene: 4. CDR3 sequence: CASSEGLGQGYGYTF. CDR3 in DNA: TGTGCCAGCAGTGAAGGCCTGGGACAGGGCTATGGCTACACCTTC.

In its sample, this clonotype was seen many times. The chain links TRBV24-1 to TRBJ1-1; TRBD1 is a possible D gene (6 bases). This CDR3 contains 13 residues. V was clipped by 3 bases and J by 10 bases, with 14 bases between them. Germline V gives CDR1 KGHDR, CDR2 SFDVKD. The CDR3 DNA reads TGTGCCACCAGTGATCAACAGGGTTCTTTAGCTTTCTTT. This encodes CATSDQQGSLAFF.

As for this clonotype: At one end the junction does not follow the germline gene, possibly because of a read error. The chain combines TRBV7-2 with TRBJ2-1; a weak D match, TRBD1 (6 bases). Germline values: CDR1 SGHTA, CDR2 FQGNSA. The CDR3 is 15 residues long. The DNA of the CDR3 is TGTGCCAGCAGTTCCGTGGGGGCTACCGTCAATGAACAGTTCTTC. Its translation is CASSSVGATVNEQFF.

This clonotype was counted between two and nine times. This chain links TRBV3-1 with TRBJ2-7; D unresolved. The CDR3 consists of 14 residues. CDR1 LGHDT and CDR2 YNNKEL come from the germline V gene (reference sequence). V was cut by 4 bases and J by 3 bases, with 13 bases left in between. CDR3 coding DNA: TGTGCCAGCAGCCGCCAACCTGGCAACTACGAGCAGTACTTC. Translated, it gives CASSRQPGNYEQYF.

This clonotype was seen at least ten times. The rearrangement uses TRBV2 and TRBJ2-1; 8 bases are shared with TRBD1. Germline V gene sequence: CDR1 SNHLY, CDR2 FYNNEI. J gave up 7 bases and V 0 bases, and 5 bases lay outside the gene matches. The CDR3 has 15 amino acids. The CDR3 spells CASSEAQGEWNEQFF. CDR3 in DNA: TGTGCCAGCAGTGAAGCACAGGGGGAATGGAATGAGCAGTTCTTC.

This clonotype was counted at least ten times. The rearrangement links TRBV29-1 to TRBJ2-7; maybe TRBD2 (7 bases). CDR3 length: 15 residues. Trimming stripped 5 bases from V and 2 bases from J, with 19 bases between. Germline CDR1 is SQVTM and CDR2 is ANQGSEA. The chain's CDR3 is CSVRWGGQGPYEQYF. In DNA form, the CDR3 reads TGCAGCGTTCGGTGGGGGGGGCAGGGTCCCTACGAGCAGTACTTC.

This clonotype was seen at least ten times. The chain has TRBV2 and TRBJ2-1, with a possible D match to TRBD1 (5 bases). CDR1 is SNHLY, CDR2 FYNNEI, per germline. V lost 9 bases, J lost 4 bases, and 16 bases lay in between. This CDR3 region has 14 residues. The CDR3 is CASRAGLGYNEQFF. The CDR3 DNA is TGTGCCAGTAGAGCAGGGTTGGGTTACAATGAGCAGTTCTTC.

Many counts were recorded for this clonotype. The V call is TRBV6-1, the J call TRBJ2-1, with 9 bases lining up with TRBD1. Trimming cost V 7 bases and J 0 bases; bases outside gene matches: 10. Per germline, CDR1 MNHNS and CDR2 SASEGT. CDR3 size: 17 residues. The CDR3, as DNA: TGTGCCAGCACCCGGGACAGGGACCTGATCTCCTACAATGAGCAGTTCTTC. Translation: CASTRDRDLISYNEQFF.

The chain has TRBV2 and TRBJ2-7, with TRBD1 identical over 9 bases. The V gene's germline CDR1 is SNHLY and CDR2 FYNNEI. V lost 0 bases and J lost 4; bases outside the gene matches: 4. CDR3 length: 15 amino acids. CDR3 in DNA: TGTGCCAGCAGTGAAGCGGGGACAGGGATGTACGAGCAGTACTTC. It specifies CASSEAGTGMYEQYF.

This clonotype was seen only a few times. The chain has TRBV3-1 and TRBJ2-5, with 13 bases identical to TRBD2. This CDR3 has 16 amino acids. The germline gives CDR1 LGHDT, CDR2 YNNKEL (reference sequence). After removal of 4 bases from V and 2 bases from J, the junction contained 4 bases not matched to a gene. The CDR3 loop reads CASSPELAGGQETQYF. The CDR3 DNA reads as TGTGCCAGCAGCCCAGAACTAGCGGGAGGGCAAGAGACCCAGTACTTC.